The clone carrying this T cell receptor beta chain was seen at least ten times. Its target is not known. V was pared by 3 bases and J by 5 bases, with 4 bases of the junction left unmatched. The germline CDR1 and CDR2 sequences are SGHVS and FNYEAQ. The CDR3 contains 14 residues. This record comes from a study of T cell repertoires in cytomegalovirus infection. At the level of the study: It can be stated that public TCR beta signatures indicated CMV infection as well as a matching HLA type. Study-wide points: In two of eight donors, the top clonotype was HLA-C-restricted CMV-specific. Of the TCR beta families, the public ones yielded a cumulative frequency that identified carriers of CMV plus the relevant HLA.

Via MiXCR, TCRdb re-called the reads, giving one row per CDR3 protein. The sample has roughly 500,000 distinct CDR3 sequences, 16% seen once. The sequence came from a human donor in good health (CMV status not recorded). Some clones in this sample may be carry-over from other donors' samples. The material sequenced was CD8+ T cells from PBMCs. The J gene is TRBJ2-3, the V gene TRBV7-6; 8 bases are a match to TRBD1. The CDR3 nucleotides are TGTGCCAGCAGCTTTGGACAGGGAGTAGATACGCAGTATTTT. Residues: CASSFGQGVDTQYF.